This entry lists 21 T cell receptor beta chains sequenced from one sample in a study of T cell repertoires in cytomegalovirus infection. These TCRs' antigens remain unknown. TCRdb called the reads again in MiXCR, with one record for every CDR3 protein. This table has roughly 920,000 distinct CDR3 sequences, about a third appearing once. Here the sequenced sample was cultured CD8+ T cells from PBMCs, taken from culture after CMV antigen stimulation. The receptors come from a human donor in good health (CMV status not recorded). Some clones in this sample may be carry-over from other donors' samples.

This clonotype was seen more than once but under ten times. In DNA form, the CDR3 reads TGCAGTGCTAGAGCTCCGGGACAGGGGCGGGTCTATGGCTACACCTTC. This sequence encodes CSARAPGQGRVYGYTF. The rearrangement links TRBV20-1 to TRBJ1-2; 10 nucleotides match TRBD1. The CDR3 spans 16 residues. Looked up from germline, CDR1 is DFQATT and CDR2 is SNEGSKA (reference sequence). V was clipped by 1 base and J by 4 bases; unmatched bases: 9.

To note about this clonotype: A junction boundary mismatches the germline segment, possibly from a read error. The J gene is TRBJ2-2, the V gene TRBV11-3; 10 bases fit TRBD1. The CDR3 has 16 residues. CDR1 and CDR2 (germline): SGHNT, YENEEA. For the CDR3, the DNA is TGTGCCTGCAGCCCCCGACAGGGGGCCGAGGCCGGGGAGCTGTTTTTT. Translated: CACSPRQGAEAGELFF.

Details on this clonotype: A read error is possible here, since a much larger clone lies one base away. The DNA for the CDR3 is TGCAGTGCTAGCCGGACAGGGGTCAGTCACGAGCAGTACTTC. Protein: CSASRTGVSHEQYF. The chain couples TRBV20-1 to TRBJ2-7, with 9 bases fitting TRBD1. The germline V gene has CDR1 DFQATT and CDR2 SNEGSKA (reference sequence). V gave up 3 bases and J gave up 5 bases; unmatched junction bases: 8. The CDR3 is 14 residues long.

The chain recombines TRBV6-2 or TRBV6-3 with TRBJ1-5; D gene ambiguous. This CDR3 is 15 amino acids long. The germline V gene encodes CDR1 MNHEY and CDR2 SVGEGT. V was shortened by 2 bases and J by 0 bases, with 8 bases between the two germline ends. The CDR3 nucleotides are TGTGCCAGCAGTTACCGGGTTTATAGCAATCAGCCCCAGCATTTT. Translating gives CASSYRVYSNQPQHF.

This clonotype came up a few times. The rearrangement joins TRBV5-6 to TRBJ2-7; 7 bases match TRBD1. The CDR3 is made up of 16 amino acids. Unmatched junction bases numbered 10, after V lost 2 bases and J lost 2 bases. Germline V gene lookup returns CDR1 SGHDT and CDR2 YYEEEE. CDR3 nucleotide sequence: TGTGCCAGCAGCTTCAAACCGGGACAGACTACCTACGAGCAGTACGTC. It encodes CASSFKPGQTTYEQYV.

The rearrangement uses TRBV6-5 and TRBJ2-2; D is unresolved. Trimming cost V 6 bases and J 0 bases, with 8 bases left between them. Germline CDR1 and CDR2: MNHEY and SVGAGI. This CDR3 comprises 14 residues. The CDR3 here is CASRPRPNTGELFF. DNA of the CDR3: TGTGCCAGCAGACCCAGACCGAACACCGGGGAGCTGTTTTTT.

The chain has TRBV6-1 and TRBJ1-2; 7 bases fit TRBD1. The CDR3 loop spans 12 amino acids. Germline-derived CDR1 and CDR2 are MNHNS and SASEGT. With 2 bases clipped from V and 8 bases from J, the junction kept 2 bases outside the gene matches. CDR3 amino acids: CASSERGGGYTF. As DNA, the CDR3 is TGTGCCAGCAGTGAACGAGGGGGCGGCTACACCTTC.

This chain links TRBV27 with TRBJ1-1, with no clear D. Trimming removed 2 bases at V and 1 base at J, with 8 bases between. The CDR3 totals 14 residues. Germline CDR1 is MNHEY and CDR2 is SMNVEV (reference sequence). This chain's CDR3 is CASSLSSANTEAFF. In DNA, the CDR3 is TGTGCCAGCAGTTTAAGCTCAGCGAACACTGAAGCTTTCTTT.

The chain couples TRBV5-6 to TRBJ1-2; tentatively, D is TRBD1 (5 bases). V was pared by 0 bases and J by 0 bases, with 9 bases between. This CDR3 comprises 15 residues. The germline V gene has CDR1 SGHDT and CDR2 YYEEEE. CDR3: CASSLAGGANYGYTF. CDR3 bases: TGTGCCAGCAGCTTGGCGGGAGGGGCTAACTATGGCTACACCTTC.

J is TRBJ1-4 and V is TRBV4-2, with a tentative D call TRBD1 (5 bases). The CDR3 loop spans 15 amino acids. The germline V gene encodes CDR1 LGHNA and CDR2 YNFKEQ. Trimming took 0 bases from V and 8 from J, leaving 13 bases between them. The chain's CDR3 is CASSQDMRGAEKLFF. The CDR3 DNA follows: TGTGCCAGCAGCCAAGATATGAGGGGCGCCGAAAAACTGTTTTTT.

This clonotype has ten or more counts. The V and J genes are TRBV7-9 and TRBJ2-5, with 8 nucleotides matching TRBD1. J lost 4 bases, V lost 8 bases, and 3 bases had no gene match. Looked up from germline, CDR1 is SEHNR and CDR2 is FQNEAQ (reference sequence). The CDR3 totals 12 residues. The CDR3 sequence: CASQTGVETQYF. The CDR3 coding sequence is TGTGCCAGCCAGACAGGGGTAGAGACCCAGTACTTC.

This clonotype was seen a few times. The chain carries TRBV6-5 and TRBJ2-5; 13 nucleotides agree with TRBD2. The length of the CDR3 is 19 residues. CDR1 MNHEY and CDR2 SVGAGI come from the germline V gene. V shed 0 bases, J shed 3 bases, and the junction held 10 bases outside the gene matches. The DNA for the CDR3 is TGTGCCAGCAGTTACTCTGAACCGGGACTAGCGGGGAAGGAAGAGACCCAGTACTTC. As protein: CASSYSEPGLAGKEETQYF.

This clonotype appeared a few times. The CDR3 DNA is TGTGCCAGCAGCTACTCTCTAGCGGGGGGTTCCTACAATGAGCAGTTCTTC. The encoded protein is CASSYSLAGGSYNEQFF. The V call is TRBV7-9, the J call TRBJ2-1; TRBD2 agrees at 11 bases. Germline CDR1 and CDR2: SEHNR and FQNEAQ (reference sequence). The CDR3 covers 17 residues. Germline trimming cut 4 bases from V and 1 base from J; bases unmatched to any gene: 6. Combining the CDR3 with reference TRBV7-9 and TRBJ2-1 gives the whole variable domain DTGVSQNPRHKITKRGQNVTFRCDPISEHNRLYWYRQTLGQGPEFLTYFQNEAQLEKSRLLSDRFSAERPKGSFSTLEIQRTEQGDSAMYLCASSYSLAGGSYNEQFFGPGTRLTVL.

This chain connects TRBV9 to TRBJ1-1; a possible D gene is TRBD1 (5 bases). V dropped 0 bases and J dropped 7 bases, with 13 bases sitting between them. CDR3 length: 14 amino acids. CDR1 SGDLS and CDR2 YYNGEE come from the germline V gene. The chain's CDR3 is CASSVVKGNVEAFF. The CDR3 bases are TGTGCCAGCAGCGTAGTGAAGGGGAATGTTGAAGCTTTCTTT. Filled out from reference TRBV9 and TRBJ1-1, the complete variable domain reads DSGVTQTPKHLITATGQRVTLRCSPRSGDLSVYWYQQSLDQGLQFLIQYYNGEERAKGNILERFSAQQFPDLHSELNLSSLELGDSALYFCASSVVKGNVEAFFGQGTRLTVV.

This clonotype was counted at least ten times. This chain joins TRBV12-3 or TRBV12-4 and TRBJ2-7; D unclear. Trimming removed 6 bases at V and 3 bases at J, with 12 bases between. The CDR3 totals 13 residues. CDR3 sequence reads: CASRPRTIYEQYF. The CDR3 bases are TGTGCCAGCAGACCCCGCACGATCTACGAGCAGTACTTC.

The chain carries TRBV2 and TRBJ1-2, with TRBD1 matching over 7 bases. The length of the CDR3 is 13 residues. Trimming at V came to 8 bases and at J to 8 bases, leaving 11 bases not matched to a gene. Germline V lookup: CDR1 SNHLY, CDR2 FYNNEI. CDR3 region: CASVQGVKIGYTF. The CDR3 region has the DNA TGTGCCAGCGTGCAGGGGGTCAAAATAGGCTACACCTTC. Full variable domain (missing parts from reference TRBV2 and TRBJ1-2): EPEVTQTPSHQVTQMGQEVILRCVPISNHLYFYWYRQILGQKVEFLVSFYNNEISEKSEIFDDQFSVERPDGSNFTLKIRSTKLEDSAMYFCASVQGVKIGYTFGSGTRLTVV.

Note on this clonotype: A much larger clone differs from this one at a single base, so this may be a read error. V usage is TRBV27 and J usage is TRBJ1-5; the D is unclear. This CDR3 is 15 amino acids long. Germline V gives CDR1 MNHEY, CDR2 SMNVEV (reference sequence). DNA of the CDR3: TGTGTCAGCAGCTTGGGGATTTTTAGCAATCAGCCCCAGCATTTT. As protein: CVSSLGIFSNQPQHF.

The chain links TRBV28 to TRBJ1-5; D is unresolved. The germline V and J ends were trimmed by 6 bases and 0 bases, with 9 bases remaining between them. The germline CDR1 and CDR2 sequences are MDHEN and SYDVKM. The CDR3 covers 14 residues. The CDR3 DNA reads TGTGCCAGCAGGGGGTTGGATAGCAATCAGCCCCAGCATTTT. Translating gives CASRGLDSNQPQHF.

The chain is built from TRBV6-2 or TRBV6-3 and TRBJ1-6; D gene uncertain. CDR1 is MNHEY, CDR2 SVGEGT, per germline. V was shortened by 0 bases and J by 3 bases, with 9 bases between the two germline ends. This CDR3 is 16 amino acids long. CDR3 nucleotide sequence: TGTGCCAGCAGTTACTCCGGGTTGGACTATAATTCACCCCTCCACTTT. Protein: CASSYSGLDYNSPLHF.

The chain has TRBV27 and TRBJ2-7, with 12 bases identical to TRBD2. Germline lookup yields CDR1 MNHEY and CDR2 SMNVEV (reference sequence). V gave up 4 bases and J gave up 3 bases; unmatched junction bases: 1. The CDR3 consists of 14 residues. CDR3: CASSWTSGDYEQYF. The CDR3 DNA sequence: TGTGCCAGCAGTTGGACTAGCGGGGACTACGAGCAGTACTTC.

This clonotype has a handful of counts. For the CDR3, the DNA is TGCAGCGTTGAAGCCGACGACTACCACTATGGCTACACCTTC. Its protein is CSVEADDYHYGYTF. This chain links TRBV29-1 with TRBJ1-2; no clear D. CDR3 length: 14 amino acids. Germline V CDR1 and CDR2: SQVTM, ANQGSEA. V was shortened by 1 base and J by 3 bases, with 12 bases between the two germline ends. Full variable domain (outside the CDR3, taken from reference TRBV29-1 and TRBJ1-2): SAVISQKPSRDICQRGTSLTIQCQVDSQVTMMFWYRQQPGQSLTLIATANQGSEATYESGFVIDKFPISRPNLTFSTLTVSNMSPEDSSIYLCSVEADDYHYGYTFGSGTRLTVV.